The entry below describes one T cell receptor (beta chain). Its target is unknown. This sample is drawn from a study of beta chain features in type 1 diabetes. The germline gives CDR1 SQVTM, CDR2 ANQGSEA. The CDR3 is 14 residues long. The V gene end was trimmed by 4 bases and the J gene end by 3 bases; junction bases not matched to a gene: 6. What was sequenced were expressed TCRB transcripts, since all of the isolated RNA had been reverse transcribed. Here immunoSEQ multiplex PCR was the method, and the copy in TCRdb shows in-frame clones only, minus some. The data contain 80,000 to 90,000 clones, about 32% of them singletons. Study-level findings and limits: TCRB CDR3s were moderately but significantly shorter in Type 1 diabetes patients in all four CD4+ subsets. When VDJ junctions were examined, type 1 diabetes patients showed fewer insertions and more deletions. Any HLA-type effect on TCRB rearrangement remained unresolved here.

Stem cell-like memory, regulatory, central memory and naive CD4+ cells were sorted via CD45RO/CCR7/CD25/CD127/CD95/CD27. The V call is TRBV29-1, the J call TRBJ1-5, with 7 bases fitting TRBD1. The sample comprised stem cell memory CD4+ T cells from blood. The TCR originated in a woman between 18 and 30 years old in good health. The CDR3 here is CSVVVGGINQPQHF. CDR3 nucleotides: TGCAGCGTTGTGGTAGGGGGCATCAATCAGCCCCAGCATTTT.